The T cell receptor beta chain under discussion was sequenced for a study of T cell repertoires in cytomegalovirus infection. Overall study: Public signatures in TCR beta pointed to CMV infection and matching HLA type.

The CDR3 length is 13 residues. V lost 9 bases to trimming and J lost 2 bases, with 13 bases between them. CDR1 and CDR2 from the germline V gene are SNHLY and FYNNEI. General study points: Dominating the ex vivo response were HLA-C-restricted CMV-specific TCR beta clonotypes.

TCRdb reprocessed the reads via MiXCR and lists one record per CDR3 protein. Of about 490,000 distinct CDR3 sequences listed, 11% are singletons. This clonotype was counted only a few times. The antigen is unknown. The sequenced sample consisted of PBMCs. The chain is built from TRBV2 and TRBJ2-5; D is possibly TRBD1 (6 bases). The origin of this receptor is a human donor in good health (CMV status not recorded). Some clones in this sample may be carry-over from other donors' samples. CDR3 region: CASQGTRQETQYF. The CDR3 nucleotides read TGTGCCAGTCAGGGGACCAGGCAAGAGACCCAGTACTTC.